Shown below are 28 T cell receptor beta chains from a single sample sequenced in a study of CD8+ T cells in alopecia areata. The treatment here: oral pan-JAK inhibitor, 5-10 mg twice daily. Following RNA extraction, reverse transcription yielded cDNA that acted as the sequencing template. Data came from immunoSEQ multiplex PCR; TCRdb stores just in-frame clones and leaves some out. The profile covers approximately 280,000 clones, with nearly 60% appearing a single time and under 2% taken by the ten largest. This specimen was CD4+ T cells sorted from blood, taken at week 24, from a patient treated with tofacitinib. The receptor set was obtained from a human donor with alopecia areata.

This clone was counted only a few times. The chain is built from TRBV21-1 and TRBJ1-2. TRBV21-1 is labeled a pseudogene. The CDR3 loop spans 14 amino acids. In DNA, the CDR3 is TGTGCCAGCAGCAGAGCTACGCTGGGGTATGGCTACACCTTC. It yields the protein CASSRATLGYGYTF.

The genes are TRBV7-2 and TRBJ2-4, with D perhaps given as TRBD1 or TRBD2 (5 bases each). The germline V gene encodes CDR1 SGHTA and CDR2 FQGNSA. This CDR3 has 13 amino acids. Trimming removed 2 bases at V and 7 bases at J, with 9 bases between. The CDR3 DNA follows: TGTGCCAGCAGCTTAAGTTGGGACAACATTCAGTACTTC. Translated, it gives CASSLSWDNIQYF.

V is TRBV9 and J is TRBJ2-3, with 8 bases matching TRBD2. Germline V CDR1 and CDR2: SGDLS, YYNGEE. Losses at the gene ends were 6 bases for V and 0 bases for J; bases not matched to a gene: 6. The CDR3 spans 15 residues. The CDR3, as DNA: TGTGCCAGCACCAAAGCGGGGGAGAGCACAGATACGCAGTATTTT. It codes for CASTKAGESTDTQYF.

The CDR3 bases are TGTGCCACCACAGGGACTCAAGCCGGGGAGCTGTTTTTT. Its protein product is CATTGTQAGELFF. The V gene is TRBV10-3, the J gene TRBJ2-2; D may correspond to TRBD1 or TRBD2 (6 bases each). Germline values: CDR1 ENHRY, CDR2 SYGVKD. V dropped 10 bases and J dropped 6 bases, with 15 bases sitting between them. The CDR3 is made up of 13 amino acids.

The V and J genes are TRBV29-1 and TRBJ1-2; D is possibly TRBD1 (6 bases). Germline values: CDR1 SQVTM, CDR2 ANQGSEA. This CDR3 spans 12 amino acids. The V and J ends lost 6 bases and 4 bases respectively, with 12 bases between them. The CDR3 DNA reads TGCAGCGTCGTCAGAGGGGGCTATGGCTACACCTTC. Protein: CSVVRGGYGYTF. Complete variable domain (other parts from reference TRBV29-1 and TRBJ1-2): SAVISQKPSRDICQRGTSLTIQCQVDSQVTMMFWYRQQPGQSLTLIATANQGSEATYESGFVIDKFPISRPNLTFSTLTVSNMSPEDSSIYLCSVVRGGYGYTFGSGTRLTVV.

CDR3 in DNA: TGTGCCAGCAGACAGACTACAATGGGGAACGAGCAGTACTTC. Protein product: CASRQTTMGNEQYF. The rearrangement uses TRBV11-1 and TRBJ2-7; possibly TRBD2 for D (5 bases). The CDR3 extends over 14 amino acids. Trimming removed 6 bases at V and 5 bases at J, with 17 bases between. Germline loops: CDR1 SGHAT, CDR2 FQDESV (reference sequence).

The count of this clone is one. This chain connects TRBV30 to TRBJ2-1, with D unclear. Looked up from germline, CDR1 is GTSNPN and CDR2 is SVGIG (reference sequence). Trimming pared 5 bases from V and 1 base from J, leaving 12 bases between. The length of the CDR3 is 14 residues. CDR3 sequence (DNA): TGTGCCTGGGCCCTCCCCGGTTCCTACAATGAGCAGTTCTTC. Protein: CAWALPGSYNEQFF. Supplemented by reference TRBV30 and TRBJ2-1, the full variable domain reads SQTIHQWPATLVQPVGSPLSLECTVEGTSNPNLYWYRQAAGRGLQLLFYSVGIGQISSEVPQNLSASRPQDRQFILSSKKLLLSDSGFYLCAWALPGSYNEQFFGPGTRLTVL.

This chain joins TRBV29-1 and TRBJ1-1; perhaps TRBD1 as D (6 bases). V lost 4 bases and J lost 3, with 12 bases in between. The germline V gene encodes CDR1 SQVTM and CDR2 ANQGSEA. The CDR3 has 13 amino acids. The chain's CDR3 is CSVVRRGDTEAFF. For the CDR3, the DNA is TGCAGCGTTGTACGCAGGGGAGACACTGAAGCTTTCTTT.

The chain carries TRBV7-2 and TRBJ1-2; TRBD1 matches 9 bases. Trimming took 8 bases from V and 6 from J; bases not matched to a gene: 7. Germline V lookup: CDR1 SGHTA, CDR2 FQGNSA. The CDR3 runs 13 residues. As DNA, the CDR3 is TGTGCCAGCCGGGACAGGGCGGAGGATGGCTACACCTTC. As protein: CASRDRAEDGYTF. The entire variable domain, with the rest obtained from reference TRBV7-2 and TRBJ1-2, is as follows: GAGVSQSPSNKVTEKGKDVELRCDPISGHTALYWYRQSLGQGLEFLIYFQGNSAPDKSGLPSDRFSAERTGGSVSTLTIQRTQQEDSAVYLCASRDRAEDGYTFGSGTRLTVV.

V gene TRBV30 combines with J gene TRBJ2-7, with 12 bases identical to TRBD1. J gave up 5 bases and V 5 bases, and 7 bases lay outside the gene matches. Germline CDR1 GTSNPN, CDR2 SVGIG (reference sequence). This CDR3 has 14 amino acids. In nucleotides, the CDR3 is TGTGCCTGGTCCTCCGGGACAGGGGGCGACGAGCAGTACTTC. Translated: CAWSSGTGGDEQYF. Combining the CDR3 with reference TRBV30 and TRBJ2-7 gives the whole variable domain SQTIHQWPATLVQPVGSPLSLECTVEGTSNPNLYWYRQAAGRGLQLLFYSVGIGQISSEVPQNLSASRPQDRQFILSSKKLLLSDSGFYLCAWSSGTGGDEQYFGPGTRLTVT.

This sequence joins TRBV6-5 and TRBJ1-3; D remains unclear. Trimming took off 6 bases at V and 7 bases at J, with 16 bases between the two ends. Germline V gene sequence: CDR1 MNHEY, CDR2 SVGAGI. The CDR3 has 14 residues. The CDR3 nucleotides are TGTGCCAGCAGAGATTGGTCAGGAGATAACACCATATATTTT. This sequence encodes CASRDWSGDNTIYF.

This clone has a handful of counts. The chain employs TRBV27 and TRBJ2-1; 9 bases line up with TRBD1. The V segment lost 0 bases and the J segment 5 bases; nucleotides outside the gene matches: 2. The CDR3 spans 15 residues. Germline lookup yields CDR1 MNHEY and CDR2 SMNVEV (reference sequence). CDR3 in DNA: TGTGCCAGCAGTTTATCGAGGGACAGGGACAATGAGCAGTTCTTC. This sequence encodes CASSLSRDRDNEQFF.

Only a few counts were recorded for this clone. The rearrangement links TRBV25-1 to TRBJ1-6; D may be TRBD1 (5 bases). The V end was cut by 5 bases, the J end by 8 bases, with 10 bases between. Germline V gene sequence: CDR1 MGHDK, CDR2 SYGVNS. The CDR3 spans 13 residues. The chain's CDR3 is CASSSGFDSPLHF. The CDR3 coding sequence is TGTGCCAGCAGTTCAGGGTTCGATTCACCCCTCCACTTT.

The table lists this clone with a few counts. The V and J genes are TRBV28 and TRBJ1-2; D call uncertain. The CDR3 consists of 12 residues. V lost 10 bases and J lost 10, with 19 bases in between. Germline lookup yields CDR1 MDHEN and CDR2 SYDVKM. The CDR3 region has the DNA TGTGCCACCCATCAAATCGAGGTTCTCTACACCTTC. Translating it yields CATHQIEVLYTF.

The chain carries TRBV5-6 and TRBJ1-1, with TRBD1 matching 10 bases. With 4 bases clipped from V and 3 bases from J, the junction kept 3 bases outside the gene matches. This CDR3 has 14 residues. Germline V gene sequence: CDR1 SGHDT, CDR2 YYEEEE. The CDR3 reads CASSRDRGDTEAFF. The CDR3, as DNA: TGTGCCAGCAGCCGGGACAGGGGCGACACTGAAGCTTTCTTT.

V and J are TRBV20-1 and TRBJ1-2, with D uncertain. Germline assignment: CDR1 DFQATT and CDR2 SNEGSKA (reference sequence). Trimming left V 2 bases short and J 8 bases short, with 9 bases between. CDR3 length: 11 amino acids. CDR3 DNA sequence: TGCAGTGCTAGAATGGCAGACGGCTACACCTTC. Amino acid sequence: CSARMADGYTF.

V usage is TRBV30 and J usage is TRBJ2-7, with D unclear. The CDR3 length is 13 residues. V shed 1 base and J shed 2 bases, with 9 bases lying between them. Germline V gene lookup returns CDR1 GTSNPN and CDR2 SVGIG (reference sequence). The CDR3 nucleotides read TGTGCCTGGAGTGGAAGTTTTCCCTACGAGCAGTACTTC. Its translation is CAWSGSFPYEQYF.

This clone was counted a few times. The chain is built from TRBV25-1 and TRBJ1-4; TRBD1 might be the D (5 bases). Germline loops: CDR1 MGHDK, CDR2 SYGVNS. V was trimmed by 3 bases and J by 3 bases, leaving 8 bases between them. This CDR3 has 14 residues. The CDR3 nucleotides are TGTGCCAGCAGTGACTGGGGGTCTAATGAAAAACTGTTTTTT. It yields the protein CASSDWGSNEKLFF.

Here the CDR3 DNA reads TGTGCCAGCAGCTTATACGGACCACAGGGCCAAGAGACCCAGTACTTC. It translates to CASSLYGPQGQETQYF. The chain is built from TRBV7-2 and TRBJ2-5, with a weak D call TRBD1 (6 bases). This CDR3 spans 16 amino acids. The germline V gene has CDR1 SGHTA and CDR2 FQGNSA. The V end lost 2 bases, the J end lost 1 base, and 14 bases lay between the germline ends.

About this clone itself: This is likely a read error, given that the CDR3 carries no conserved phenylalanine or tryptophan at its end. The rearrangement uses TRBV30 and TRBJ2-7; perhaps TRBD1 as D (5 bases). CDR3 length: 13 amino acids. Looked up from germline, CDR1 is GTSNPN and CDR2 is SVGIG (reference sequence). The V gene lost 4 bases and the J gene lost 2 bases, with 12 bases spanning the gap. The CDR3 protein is CAWNPGMAYEQYL. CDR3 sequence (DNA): TGTGCCTGGAACCCAGGGATGGCCTACGAGCAGTACTTG.

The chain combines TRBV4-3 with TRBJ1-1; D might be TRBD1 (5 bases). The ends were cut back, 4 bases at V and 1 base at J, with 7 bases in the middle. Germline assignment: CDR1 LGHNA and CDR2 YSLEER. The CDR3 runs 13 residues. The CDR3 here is CASSLDRNTEAFF. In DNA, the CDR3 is TGCGCCAGCAGCCTCGACAGGAACACTGAAGCTTTCTTT.

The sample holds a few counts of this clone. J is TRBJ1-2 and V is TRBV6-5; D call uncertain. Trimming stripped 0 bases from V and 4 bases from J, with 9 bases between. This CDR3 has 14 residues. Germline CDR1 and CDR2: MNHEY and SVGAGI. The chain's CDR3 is CASSYSKPVYGYTF. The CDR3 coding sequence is TGTGCCAGCAGTTACTCGAAACCAGTCTATGGCTACACCTTC.

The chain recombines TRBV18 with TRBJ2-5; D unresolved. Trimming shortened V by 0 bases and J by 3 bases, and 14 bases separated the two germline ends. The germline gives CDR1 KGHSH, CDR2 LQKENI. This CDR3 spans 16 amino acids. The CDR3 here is CASSPPNRLPEETQYF. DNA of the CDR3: TGTGCCAGCTCACCACCGAACAGACTCCCGGAAGAGACCCAGTACTTC.

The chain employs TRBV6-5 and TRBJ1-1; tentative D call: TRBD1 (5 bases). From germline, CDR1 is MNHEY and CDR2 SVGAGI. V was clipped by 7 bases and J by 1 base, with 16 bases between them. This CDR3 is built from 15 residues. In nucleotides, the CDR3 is TGTGCCAGCACCAGACAGAGAAGAGGGAACACTGAAGCTTTCTTT. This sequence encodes CASTRQRRGNTEAFF.

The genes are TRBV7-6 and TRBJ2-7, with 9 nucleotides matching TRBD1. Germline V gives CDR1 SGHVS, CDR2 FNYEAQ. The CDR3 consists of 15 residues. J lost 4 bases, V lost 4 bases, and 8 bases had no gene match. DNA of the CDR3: TGTGCCAGCAGCTGGTCCGGGACAGGGTCGTACGAGCAGTACTTC. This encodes CASSWSGTGSYEQYF. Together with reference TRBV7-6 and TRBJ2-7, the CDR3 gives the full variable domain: GAGVSQSPRYKVTKRGQDVALRCDPISGHVSLYWYRQALGQGPEFLTYFNYEAQQDKSGLPNDRFSAERPEGSISTLTIQRTEQRDSAMYRCASSWSGTGSYEQYFGPGTRLTVT.

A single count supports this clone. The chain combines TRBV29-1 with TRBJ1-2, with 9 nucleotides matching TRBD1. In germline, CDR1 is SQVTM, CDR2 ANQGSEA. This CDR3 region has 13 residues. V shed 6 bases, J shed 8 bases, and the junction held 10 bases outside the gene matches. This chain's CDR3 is CSVDPGQGVGYTF. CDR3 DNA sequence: TGCAGCGTGGACCCGGGACAGGGTGTGGGCTACACCTTC.

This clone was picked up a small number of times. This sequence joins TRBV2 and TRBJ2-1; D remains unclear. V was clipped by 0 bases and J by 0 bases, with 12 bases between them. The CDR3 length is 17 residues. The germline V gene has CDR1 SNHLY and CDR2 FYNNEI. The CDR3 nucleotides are TGTGCCAGCAGTGAAGCTTCCCTGGCGAGCTCCTACAATGAGCAGTTCTTC. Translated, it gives CASSEASLASSYNEQFF.

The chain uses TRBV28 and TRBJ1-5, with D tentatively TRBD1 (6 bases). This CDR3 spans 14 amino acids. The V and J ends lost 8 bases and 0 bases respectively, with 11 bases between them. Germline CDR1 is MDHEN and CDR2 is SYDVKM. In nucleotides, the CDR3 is TGTGCCAGCTATGACAGGTATAGCAATCAGCCCCAGCATTTT. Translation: CASYDRYSNQPQHF.